This T cell receptor beta chain is drawn from a study of human T cells and chemical hapten exposure (dated by TCRdb to the early 2020s). As for the study more broadly: Libraries were combined into a pool for sequencing, and differences in TCR yield between samples came mainly from small differences in library volumes within the pool. Peripheral blood TCR repertoire changes were tracked in vivo in alopecia patients during primary and secondary sensitization to the hapten diphenylcyclopropenone (DPC). Both TCR alpha and TCR beta chains were sequenced from each blood RNA sample. Overall study results and their limits: DPC sensitization did not change how many TCRs were above 1 in 1000 frequency, and no evidence was found of alterations in global repertoire structure. Repeated subsampling changed both the strength of the expansion versus patch-test correlation and the threshold at which that correlation became significant.

Receptor libraries were prepared by RACE. The data were produced on a NextSeq 500. During library preparation, unique molecular identifiers were attached to individual cDNA molecules so that TCRs could be counted quantitatively and reproducibly. In the source study's methods: Samples had a median of roughly 99,000 TCRs, with a range from roughly 20,000 to 690,600. The Decombinator software suite was used to annotate the V, J and CDR3 of the TCR reads. Every sample was subsampled to the same number of TCRs (28,000) for the PS versus PT1 abundance plots. Expanded TCRs were defined as absent before sensitization and observed at least eight times at the 2-week time point. TCRdb took the public reads, trimmed them with fastp at Q25, ran MiXCR for clone calling and kept in-frame beta chains. One record per CDR3 amino acid sequence lists the most common genes and DNA. TCRdb's processing, not the authors', yielded these V and J calls. Recorded for this sample are just over 90,000 distinct CDR3 sequences; about 8.6% of them occurred a single time. In total, the top ten clones hold 2.5% to 3% of the sample.

V is shortened by 8 bases, J by 2 bases, and the region joining them spans 15 bases. In the germline V gene, CDR1 corresponds to SQVTM and CDR2 to ANQGSEA. Taken from cysteine to phenylalanine, the CDR3 has 13 residues. CDR3 DNA only is kept here, 39 bases in frame from base 1. Points on this clonotype: Its antigen is still unknown. Per-base qualities were not stored, and no clone one base away is much larger.

In light of the paper, this sample's time point label describes: healthy volunteer bleed at 2 weeks. Unfractionated whole blood was collected in Tempus Blood RNA tubes, and total RNA was extracted from that blood. About 5 healthy volunteers were used as TCR sequencing controls and were bled at day 0, 2 weeks and 6 weeks. The V and J genes are TRBV29-1 and TRBJ1-1; a weak D assignment points to TRBD1 (6 bases agree). Specimen: whole blood. This TCR was sampled from a female donor in good health. Some clones in this sample may be carry-over from other donors' samples. The CDR3 protein is CSPWDILNTEAFF. The bases are TGCAGCCCGTGGGACATACTAAACACTGAAGCTTTCTTT.